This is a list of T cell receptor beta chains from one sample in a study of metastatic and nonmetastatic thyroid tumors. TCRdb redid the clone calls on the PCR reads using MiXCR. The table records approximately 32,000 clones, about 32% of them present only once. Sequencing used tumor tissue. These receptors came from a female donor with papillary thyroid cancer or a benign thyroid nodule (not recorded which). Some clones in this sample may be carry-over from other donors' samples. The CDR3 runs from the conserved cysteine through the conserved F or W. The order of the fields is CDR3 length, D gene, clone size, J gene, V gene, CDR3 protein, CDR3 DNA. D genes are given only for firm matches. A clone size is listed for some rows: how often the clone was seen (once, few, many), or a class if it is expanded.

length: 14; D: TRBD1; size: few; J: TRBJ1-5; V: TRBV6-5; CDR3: CASSHGTDNQPQHF; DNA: TGTGCCAGCAGTCACGGGACAGACAATCAGCCCCAGCATTTT
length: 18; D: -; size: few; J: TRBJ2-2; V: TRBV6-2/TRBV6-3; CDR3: CASSLRGVWGADTGELFF; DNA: TGTGCCAGCAGTCTTCGAGGGGTTTGGGGCGCGGACACCGGGGAGCTGTTTTTT
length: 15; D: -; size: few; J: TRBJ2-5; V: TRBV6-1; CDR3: CASSEAVGHQETQYF; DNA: TGTGCCAGCAGTGAAGCAGTAGGGCACCAAGAGACCCAGTACTTC
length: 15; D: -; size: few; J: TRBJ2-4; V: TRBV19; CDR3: CASSHRTEAKNIQYF; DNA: TGTGCCAGTAGTCACCGGACGGAAGCCAAAAACATTCAGTACTTC
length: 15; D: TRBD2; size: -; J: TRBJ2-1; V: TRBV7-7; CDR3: CASSLGGGRDNEQFF; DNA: TGTGCTAGCAGCTTAGGTGGCGGGAGAGACAATGAGCAGTTCTTC
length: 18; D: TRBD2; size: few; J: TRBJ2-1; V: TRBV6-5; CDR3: CASSPQTGIAGVFGEQFF; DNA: TGTGCCAGCAGCCCCCAGACGGGGATAGCGGGAGTCTTTGGTGAGCAGTTCTTC
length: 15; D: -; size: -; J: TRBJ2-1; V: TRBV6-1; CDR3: CASSALGQSYNEQFF; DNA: TGTGCCAGCAGTGCCCTGGGGCAGAGTTACAATGAGCAGTTCTTC
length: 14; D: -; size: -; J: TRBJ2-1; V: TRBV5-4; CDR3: CASSLPGTTSQQFF; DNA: TGTGCCAGCAGCTTGCCCGGGACCACCTCACAGCAGTTCTTC
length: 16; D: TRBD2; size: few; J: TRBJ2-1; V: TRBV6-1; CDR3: CASSEAGGRPYNEQFF; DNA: TGTGCCAGCAGTGAAGCGGGCGGGAGGCCCTACAATGAGCAGTTCTTC
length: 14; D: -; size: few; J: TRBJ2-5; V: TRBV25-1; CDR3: CASSEVGNQETQYF; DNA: TGTGCCAGCAGTGAAGTAGGCAACCAAGAGACCCAGTACTTC
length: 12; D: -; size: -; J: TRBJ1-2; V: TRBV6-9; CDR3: CASSLENYGYTF; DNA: TGTGCCAGCAGCTTAGAAAACTATGGCTACACCTTC
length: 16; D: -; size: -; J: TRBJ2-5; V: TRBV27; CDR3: CASSLSLPYRVETQYF; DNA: TGTGCCAGCAGTTTATCCCTGCCCTACAGGGTGGAGACCCAGTACTTC
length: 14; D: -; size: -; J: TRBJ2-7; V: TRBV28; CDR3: CASSLWGHSYEQYF; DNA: TGTGCCAGCAGTTTATGGGGACATTCCTACGAGCAGTACTTC
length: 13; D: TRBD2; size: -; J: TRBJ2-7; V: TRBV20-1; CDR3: CSASTSGLYEQYF; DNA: TGCAGTGCTAGTACTAGCGGCCTTTACGAGCAGTACTTC
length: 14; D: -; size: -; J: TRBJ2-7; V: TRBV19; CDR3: CANSPPTHSYEQYF; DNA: TGTGCCAATAGTCCCCCGACACACTCCTACGAGCAGTACTTC
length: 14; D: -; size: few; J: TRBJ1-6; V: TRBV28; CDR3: CASSQDFSNSPLHF; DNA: TGTGCCAGCAGTCAAGATTTCAGCAATTCACCCCTCCACTTT
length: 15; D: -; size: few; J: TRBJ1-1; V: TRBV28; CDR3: CASSLGGGLNTEAFF; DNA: TGTGCCAGCAGTTTGGGGGGCGGGTTGAACACTGAAGCTTTCTTT
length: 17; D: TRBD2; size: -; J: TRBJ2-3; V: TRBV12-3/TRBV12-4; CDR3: CASSPHPLAGGSDTQYF; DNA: TGTGCCAGCAGTCCCCACCCGTTAGCGGGAGGGTCAGATACGCAGTATTTT
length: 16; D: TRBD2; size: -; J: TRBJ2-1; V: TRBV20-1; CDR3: CSARSAAGVSYNEQFF; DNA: TGCAGTGCTAGGTCGGCAGCGGGAGTCTCCTACAATGAGCAGTTCTTC
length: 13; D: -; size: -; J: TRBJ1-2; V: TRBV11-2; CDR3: CASSLAAPNGYTF; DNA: TGTGCCAGCAGCTTAGCTGCCCCCAATGGCTACACCTTC
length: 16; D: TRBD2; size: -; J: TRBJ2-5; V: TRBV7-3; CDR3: CASSSGAGGPEETQYF; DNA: TGTGCCAGCAGCTCTGGAGCGGGAGGGCCCGAAGAGACCCAGTACTTC
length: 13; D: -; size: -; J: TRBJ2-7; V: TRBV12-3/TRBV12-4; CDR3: CASSWSLSYEQYF; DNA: TGTGCCAGCAGTTGGTCCTTATCCTACGAGCAGTACTTC
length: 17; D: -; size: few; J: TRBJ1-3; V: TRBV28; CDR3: CASSFYGQAGPGNTIYF; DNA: TGTGCCAGCAGTTTCTACGGGCAGGCGGGACCTGGAAACACCATATATTTT
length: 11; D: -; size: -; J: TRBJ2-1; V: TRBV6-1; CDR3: CASSEVSEQFF; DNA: TGTGCCAGCAGTGAAGTGAGTGAGCAGTTCTTC
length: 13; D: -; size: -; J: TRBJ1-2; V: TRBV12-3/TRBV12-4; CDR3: CASSLGVTYGYTF; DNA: TGTGCCAGCAGTTTAGGGGTAACCTATGGCTACACCTTC
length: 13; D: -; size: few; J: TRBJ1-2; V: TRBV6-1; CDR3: CASGGGANYGYTF; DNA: TGTGCCAGCGGAGGGGGGGCGAACTATGGCTACACCTTC
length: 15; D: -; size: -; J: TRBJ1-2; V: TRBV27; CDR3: CASSLVQGGGYGYTF; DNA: TGTGCCAGCAGTTTAGTCCAGGGAGGGGGCTATGGCTACACCTTC
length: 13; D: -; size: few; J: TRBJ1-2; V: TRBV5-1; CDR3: CASSLAGIYGYTF; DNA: TGCGCCAGCAGCTTGGCAGGGATATATGGCTACACCTTC
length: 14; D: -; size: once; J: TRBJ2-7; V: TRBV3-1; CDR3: CASSQGSAFYEQYF; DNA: TGTGCCAGCAGCCAAGGGTCCGCGTTCTACGAGCAGTACTTC
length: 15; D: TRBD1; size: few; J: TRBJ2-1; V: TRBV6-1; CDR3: CASSENTGDYNEQFF; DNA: TGTGCCAGCAGCGAGAATACAGGGGACTACAATGAGCAGTTCTTC
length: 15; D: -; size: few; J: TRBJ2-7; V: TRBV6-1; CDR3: CASSDGKDSSYEQYF; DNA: TGTGCCAGCAGCGACGGAAAGGATTCATCCTACGAGCAGTACTTC
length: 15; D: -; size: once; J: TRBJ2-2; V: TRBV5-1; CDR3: CASSPYFKGTGELFF; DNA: TGCGCCAGCAGCCCCTATTTTAAAGGGACGGGGGAGCTGTTTTTT
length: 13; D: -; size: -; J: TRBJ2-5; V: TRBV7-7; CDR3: CATATGEYETQYF; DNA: TGTGCTACCGCTACGGGGGAGTATGAGACCCAGTACTTC
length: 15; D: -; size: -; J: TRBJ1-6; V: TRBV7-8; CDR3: CASSLSLIFGSPLHF; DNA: TGTGCCAGCAGCTTAAGCCTCATATTTGGCTCACCCCTCCACTTT
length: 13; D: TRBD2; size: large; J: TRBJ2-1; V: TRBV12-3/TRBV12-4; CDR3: CASTTFSGREQFF; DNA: TGTGCCAGCACTACCTTTAGCGGGAGGGAGCAGTTCTTC
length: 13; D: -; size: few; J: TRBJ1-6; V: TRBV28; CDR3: CASRGEPHSPLHF; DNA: TGTGCCAGCAGGGGTGAGCCGCATTCACCCCTCCACTTT
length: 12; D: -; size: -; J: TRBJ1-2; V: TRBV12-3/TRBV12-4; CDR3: CASKQGSRGYTF; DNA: TGTGCCAGCAAACAGGGTTCTAGGGGCTACACCTTC
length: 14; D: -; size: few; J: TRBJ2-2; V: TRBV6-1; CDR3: CASSEFLGAGELFF; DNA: TGTGCCAGCAGTGAATTTTTGGGGGCCGGGGAGCTGTTTTTT
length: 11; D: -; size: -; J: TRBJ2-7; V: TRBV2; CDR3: CASSPSDEQYF; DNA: TGTGCCAGCAGTCCTTCAGACGAGCAGTACTTC
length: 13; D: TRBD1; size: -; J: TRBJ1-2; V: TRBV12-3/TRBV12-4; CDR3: CASSLDRERGYTF; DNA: TGTGCCAGCAGCCTAGACAGGGAACGGGGCTACACCTTC
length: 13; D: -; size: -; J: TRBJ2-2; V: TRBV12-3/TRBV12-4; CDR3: CASTHQITGELFF; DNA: TGTGCCAGCACCCATCAAATCACCGGGGAGCTGTTTTTT
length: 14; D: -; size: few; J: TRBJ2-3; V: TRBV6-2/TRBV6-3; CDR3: CASSIEIYTDTQYF; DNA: TGTGCCAGCAGCATCGAAATCTACACAGATACGCAGTATTTT
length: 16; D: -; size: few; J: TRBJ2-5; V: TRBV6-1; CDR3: CASSEVTRHSQETQYF; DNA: TGTGCCAGCAGTGAAGTCACTAGACATTCCCAAGAGACCCAGTACTTC
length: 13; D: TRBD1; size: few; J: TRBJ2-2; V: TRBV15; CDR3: CAVGGIDSGELFF; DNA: TGTGCAGTAGGGGGCATTGACTCCGGGGAGCTGTTTTTT
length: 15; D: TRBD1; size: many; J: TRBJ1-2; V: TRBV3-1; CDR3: CASSRTGGTHYGYTF; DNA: TGTGCCAGCAGCCGGACAGGGGGTACACACTATGGCTACACCTTC
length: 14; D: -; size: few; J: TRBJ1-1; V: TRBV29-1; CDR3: CSVAANSGYTEAFF; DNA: TGCAGCGTTGCTGCGAATTCGGGCTACACTGAAGCTTTCTTT
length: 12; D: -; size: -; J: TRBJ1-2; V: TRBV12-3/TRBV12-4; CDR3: CASSLGAAGYTF; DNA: TGTGCCAGCAGTTTGGGGGCGGCGGGCTACACCTTC
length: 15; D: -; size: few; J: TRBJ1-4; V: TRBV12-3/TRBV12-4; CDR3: CASSSRHRTNEKLFF; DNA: TGTGCCAGCAGCTCCCGGCATAGGACTAATGAAAAACTGTTTTTT
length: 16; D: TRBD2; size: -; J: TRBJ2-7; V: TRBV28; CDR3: CASSPTAGTSGRKQYF; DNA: TGTGCCAGCAGCCCGACTGCCGGGACTAGCGGGAGAAAGCAGTACTTC
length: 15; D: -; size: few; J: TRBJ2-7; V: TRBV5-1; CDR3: CASSFTTRSSYEQYF; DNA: TGCGCCAGCAGCTTTACGACGAGGAGCTCCTACGAGCAGTACTTC
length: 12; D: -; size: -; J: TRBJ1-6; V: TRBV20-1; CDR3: CSAPEGNSPLHF; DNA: TGCAGTGCCCCTGAGGGGAATTCACCCCTCCACTTT
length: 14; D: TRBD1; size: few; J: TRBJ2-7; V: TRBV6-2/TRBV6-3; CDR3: CASSAQGASYEQYF; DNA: TGTGCCAGCAGTGCACAGGGGGCCTCCTACGAGCAGTACTTC